The text below deals with one TCR beta chain. Its specificity is not known. The data derive from a study of cytomegalovirus exposure and HLA in healthy donors. Whole-study results and caveats: Follow-up analysis later connected one missense variant in DCLRE1C with trimming of TCR beta V- and J-genes.

The PCR ran on 60 Vbeta and 13 Jbeta primers. Profiling relied on immunoSEQ multiplex PCR, and the TCRdb table lists in-frame clones only, not all of them. Among 150,000 to 200,000 clones, about 72% were seen once, and the ten largest hold 1.5%. The receptor was derived from a girl under 18 in good health and CMV-seronegative. Sequencing was carried out using PBMCs.

In nucleotides, the CDR3 is TGTGCCAGCAGCCCTGGCGGCGCTGAAGCTTTCTTT. It specifies CASSPGGAEAFF. The gene calls are TRBV6-6 and TRBJ1-1; D is unclear. The germline V and J ends were trimmed by 6 bases and 6 bases, with 11 bases remaining between them. Per germline, CDR1 MNHNY and CDR2 SVGAGI (reference sequence). This CDR3 region has 12 residues.